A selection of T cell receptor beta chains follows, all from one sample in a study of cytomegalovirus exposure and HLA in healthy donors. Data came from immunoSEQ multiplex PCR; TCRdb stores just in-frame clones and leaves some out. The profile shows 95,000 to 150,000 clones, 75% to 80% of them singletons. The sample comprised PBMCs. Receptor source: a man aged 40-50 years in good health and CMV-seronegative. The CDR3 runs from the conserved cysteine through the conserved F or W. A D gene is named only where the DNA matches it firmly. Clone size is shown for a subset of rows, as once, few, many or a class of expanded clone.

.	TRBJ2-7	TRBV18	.	TGTGCCAGCTCACCACAGGCAGGGCAATCCTACGAGCAGTACTTC	CASSPQAGQSYEQYF
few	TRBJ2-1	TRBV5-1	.	TGCGCCAGCAGCTTGGCCGGTGTAAGTGAGCAGTTCTTC	CASSLAGVSEQFF
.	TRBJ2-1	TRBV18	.	TGTGCCAGCTCACCGCGCTTTTACAATGAGCAGTTCTTC	CASSPRFYNEQFF
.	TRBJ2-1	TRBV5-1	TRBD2	TGCGCCAGCAGCTTGTTAGCGGGGGGGCTTTACAATGAGCAGTTCTTC	CASSLLAGGLYNEQFF
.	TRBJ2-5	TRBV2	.	TGTGCCAGCAGTGTCGTTCCCCTTCTATACCAAGAGACCCAGTACTTC	CASSVVPLLYQETQYF
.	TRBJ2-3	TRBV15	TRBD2	TGTGCCACCAGCAGCTCCAGCGGGGTAACAGATACGCAGTATTTT	CATSSSSGVTDTQYF
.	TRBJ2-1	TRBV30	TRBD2	TGTGCCTGGAGCGTTCCGGGACTAGCGGGGGTGGAGCAGTTCTTC	CAWSVPGLAGVEQFF
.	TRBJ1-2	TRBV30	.	TGTGCCTCTGCCCGGGGGGGCATTTACTATGGCTACACCTTC	CASARGGIYYGYTF
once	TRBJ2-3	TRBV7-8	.	TGTGCCAGCAGCTCTAGCTCGCCGCGGGCAGATACGCAGTATTTT	CASSSSSPRADTQYF
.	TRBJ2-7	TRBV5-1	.	TGCGCCAGCAGCTTGCGTGGAGGGGCGGCCGACGAGCAGTACTTC	CASSLRGGAADEQYF
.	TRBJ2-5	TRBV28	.	TGTGCCAGCAGTTCCCCCGGGGGAATGGAGACCCAGTACTTC	CASSSPGGMETQYF
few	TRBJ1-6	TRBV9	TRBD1	TGTGCCAGCAGCGCCGGACAGGGGCTCTCACCCCTCCACTTT	CASSAGQGLSPLHF
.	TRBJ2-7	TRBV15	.	TGTGCCACGACCCACGAACAACCGGGACAAGGCTACGAGCAGTACTTC	CATTHEQPGQGYEQYF
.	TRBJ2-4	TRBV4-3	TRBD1	TGCGCCAGCAGCCAAGATATAGGGGACAGGGTGCACATTCAGTACTTC	CASSQDIGDRVHIQYF
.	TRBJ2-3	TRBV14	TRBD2	TGTGCCAGCAGCCAAGAAGGGACTAGCAGAGATACGCAGTATTTT	CASSQEGTSRDTQYF
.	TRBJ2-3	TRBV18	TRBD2	TGTGCCAGCTCACCACCCCTAGCGGCTAGCACAGATACGCAGTATTTT	CASSPPLAASTDTQYF
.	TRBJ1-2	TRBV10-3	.	TGTGCCATCAGTGACGAACGGAGAGGCTATGGCTACACCTTC	CAISDERRGYGYTF
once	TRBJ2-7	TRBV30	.	TGTGCCGGCAGCGGAGGCAATTTATACGAGCAGTACTTC	CAGSGGNLYEQYF
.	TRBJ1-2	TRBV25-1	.	TGTGCCAGCAGTGAATCGTGGCCCCGGCGGGGAGGCTACACCTTC	CASSESWPRRGGYTF
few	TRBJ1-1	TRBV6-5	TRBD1	TGTGCCAGCAGCAAGACAGGGGAGGCGATAGCTTTCTTT	CASSKTGEAIAFF
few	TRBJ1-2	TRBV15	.	TGTGCCACCAGCAGAGCTGGACAGCCCAACACGGATGGCTACACCTTC	CATSRAGQPNTDGYTF
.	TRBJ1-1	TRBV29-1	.	TGCAGCGCAAAAGGACAGTTGAACACTGAAGCTTTCTTT	CSAKGQLNTEAFF
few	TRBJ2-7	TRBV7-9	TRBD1	TGTGCCAGCAGCTTAGCCCTGGGACAGGCCGAGCAGTACTTC	CASSLALGQAEQYF
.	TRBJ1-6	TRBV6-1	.	TGTGCCAGCAGTGAAAGACGTACAGCGGCTTCCTATAATTCACCCCTCCACTTT	CASSERRTAASYNSPLHF
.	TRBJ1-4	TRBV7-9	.	TGTGCCAGCAGCTTACGTGCGGCTGAAAAACTGTTTTTT	CASSLRAAEKLFF
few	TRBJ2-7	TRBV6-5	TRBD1	TGTGCCAGCAGACGGGACAGGGCCGAGACCTACGAGCAGTACTTC	CASRRDRAETYEQYF
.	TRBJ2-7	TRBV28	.	TGTGCCAGCAGCACGATCGGGGTTGGATACGAGCAGTACTTC	CASSTIGVGYEQYF
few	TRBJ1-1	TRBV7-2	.	TGTGCCAGCGCAAAGGAGGGCGGACGTGAAGCTTTCTTT	CASAKEGGREAFF
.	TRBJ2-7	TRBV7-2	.	TGTGCCAGCAGCTCCCGACAGTCGAGCTCCTACGAGCAGTACTTC	CASSSRQSSSYEQYF
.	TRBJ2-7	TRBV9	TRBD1	TGTGCCAGCAGCGTAGCTTGGCAGGGGGCGTACGAGCAGTACTTC	CASSVAWQGAYEQYF
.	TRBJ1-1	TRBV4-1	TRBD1	TGCGCCAGCAGCTACCAATGGGCAGGGGGCACTGAAGCTTTCTTT	CASSYQWAGGTEAFF
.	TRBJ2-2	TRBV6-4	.	TGTGCCAGCAGTCCGGGGAACACCGGGGAGCTGTTTTTT	CASSPGNTGELFF
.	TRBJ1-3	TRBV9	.	TGTGCCAGCACCCGACAAGGCCTCTCTGGAAACACCATATATTTT	CASTRQGLSGNTIYF
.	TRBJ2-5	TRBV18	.	TGTGCCAGCTCACCAAAGAGGCCTGAAGGGACCCAGTACTTC	CASSPKRPEGTQYF
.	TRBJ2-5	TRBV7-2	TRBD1	TGTGCCAGCTCCTTAAACAGGGGTAGTAGGGAGACCCAGTACTTC	CASSLNRGSRETQYF
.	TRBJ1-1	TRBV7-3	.	TGTGCCAGCAGCTTAGAGGAAACGAACACTGAAGCTTTCTTT	CASSLEETNTEAFF
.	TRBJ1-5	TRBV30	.	TGTGCCTGGACGTCGGGGGATCAGCCCCAGCATTTT	CAWTSGDQPQHF
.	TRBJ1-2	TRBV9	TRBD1	TGTGCCAGCAGCGTAGAGGACAGGGCGTCTTCCTATGGCTACACCTTC	CASSVEDRASSYGYTF
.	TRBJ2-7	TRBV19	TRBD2	TGTGCCAGTAGTATATCTAGCGGGGGGTACGAGCAGTACTTC	CASSISSGGYEQYF
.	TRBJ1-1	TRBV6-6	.	TGTGCCAGCAGGTATAAGGACAGAGAAGCTTTCTTT	CASRYKDREAFF
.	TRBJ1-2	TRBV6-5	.	TGTGCCAGCAGTTACAAGAGTAACTATGGCTACACCTTC	CASSYKSNYGYTF
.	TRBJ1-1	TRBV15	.	TGTGCCACCAGCACCCACCGGAGATTCACCGCTGAAGCTTTCTTT	CATSTHRRFTAEAFF
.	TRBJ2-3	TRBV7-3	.	TGTGCCAGCAGCTTGGGGGTGGGGGGTAGCACAGATACGCAGTATTTT	CASSLGVGGSTDTQYF